Listed below are T cell receptor beta chains from one sample, sequenced in a study of T cell responses to AZD1222 COVID-19 vaccine. Clones were sequenced by immunoSEQ multiplex PCR, and TCRdb holds only the in-frame ones, with some missing. The sample includes 120,000 to 150,000 clones, around nine tenths seen only once; the top ten take 4% to 6%. The sequencing here drew on peripheral blood, taken on day 0 of AZD1222 vaccination. The receptors shown here come from an adult in good health. Each CDR3 is given with its conserved first and last residue. D genes are given only for firm matches. Some rows have no size entry. The others give once, few or many, or a class for an expanded clone.

abundance: .; j_gene: TRBJ2-1; d_gene: .; v_gene: TRBV19; CDR3aa: CASSRAHDRAYNEQFF; CDR3nt: TGTGCCAGTAGTCGGGCTCATGACCGGGCCTACAATGAGCAGTTCTTC
abundance: .; j_gene: TRBJ1-1; d_gene: .; v_gene: TRBV29-1; CDR3aa: CSATANTEAFF; CDR3nt: TGCAGCGCGACAGCGAACACTGAAGCTTTCTTT
abundance: .; j_gene: TRBJ2-1; d_gene: TRBD2; v_gene: TRBV9; CDR3aa: CASSPAPSGLYNEQFF; CDR3nt: TGTGCCAGCAGCCCCGCCCCTAGCGGCCTCTACAATGAGCAGTTCTTC
abundance: .; j_gene: TRBJ2-1; d_gene: TRBD2; v_gene: TRBV7-7; CDR3aa: CASSTLAGGLNEQFF; CDR3nt: TGTGCTAGCAGCACCCTAGCGGGGGGGCTAAATGAGCAGTTCTTC
abundance: .; j_gene: TRBJ2-4; d_gene: .; v_gene: TRBV6-5; CDR3aa: CASSPTDPAKNIQYF; CDR3nt: TGTGCCAGCAGCCCAACAGACCCAGCCAAAAACATTCAGTACTTC
abundance: once; j_gene: TRBJ1-4; d_gene: TRBD1; v_gene: TRBV24-1; CDR3aa: CATSETGPNEKLFF; CDR3nt: TGTGCCACCAGTGAGACAGGGCCTAATGAAAAACTGTTTTTT
abundance: .; j_gene: TRBJ2-3; d_gene: .; v_gene: TRBV9; CDR3aa: CASSVEQGYSTDTQYF; CDR3nt: TGTGCCAGCAGCGTAGAACAAGGGTATAGCACAGATACGCAGTATTTT
abundance: .; j_gene: TRBJ1-5; d_gene: .; v_gene: TRBV6-5; CDR3aa: CASSLSSNQPQHF; CDR3nt: TGTGCCAGCAGTCTCAGCAGCAATCAGCCCCAGCATTTT
abundance: .; j_gene: TRBJ1-5; d_gene: .; v_gene: TRBV2; CDR3aa: CASRQGMGQPQHF; CDR3nt: TGTGCCAGCAGGCAGGGGATGGGTCAGCCCCAGCATTTT
abundance: .; j_gene: TRBJ1-5; d_gene: .; v_gene: TRBV9; CDR3aa: CAGKRTANQPQHF; CDR3nt: TGTGCCGGAAAACGGACAGCGAATCAGCCCCAGCATTTT
abundance: .; j_gene: TRBJ2-3; d_gene: TRBD2; v_gene: TRBV6-2/TRBV6-3; CDR3aa: CASSSPGAGETDTQYF; CDR3nt: TGTGCCAGCAGTTCCCCGGGAGCGGGGGAAACAGATACGCAGTATTTT
abundance: .; j_gene: TRBJ1-6; d_gene: .; v_gene: TRBV6-5; CDR3aa: CASSSSRALGSPLHF; CDR3nt: TGTGCCAGCAGTTCCTCCAGGGCTCTAGGTTCACCCCTCCACTTT
abundance: .; j_gene: TRBJ1-4; d_gene: .; v_gene: TRBV5-6; CDR3aa: CASSFRGLNEKLFF; CDR3nt: TGTGCCAGCAGCTTTAGGGGGTTGAATGAAAAACTGTTTTTT
abundance: few; j_gene: TRBJ1-1; d_gene: .; v_gene: TRBV11-2; CDR3aa: CASSVDLDRGPFGNTEAFF; CDR3nt: TGTGCCAGCAGCGTAGACCTGGACAGAGGCCCTTTCGGGAACACTGAAGCTTTCTTT
abundance: .; j_gene: TRBJ1-1; d_gene: .; v_gene: TRBV6-2/TRBV6-3; CDR3aa: CASSYRAGANTEAFF; CDR3nt: TGTGCCAGCAGTTACAGGGCAGGGGCGAACACTGAAGCTTTCTTT
abundance: .; j_gene: TRBJ2-7; d_gene: TRBD2; v_gene: TRBV7-2; CDR3aa: CASSLRTSGTYEQYF; CDR3nt: TGTGCCAGCAGCTTAAGGACTAGCGGGACCTACGAGCAGTACTTC
abundance: .; j_gene: TRBJ1-2; d_gene: TRBD1; v_gene: TRBV7-2; CDR3aa: CASRTGTDTNYGYTF; CDR3nt: TGTGCCAGCAGAACCGGGACAGATACCAACTATGGCTACACCTTC
abundance: .; j_gene: TRBJ2-3; d_gene: .; v_gene: TRBV7-9; CDR3aa: CASSLQGRFDTQYF; CDR3nt: TGTGCCAGCAGCCTACAGGGGAGGTTTGATACGCAGTATTTT
abundance: .; j_gene: TRBJ2-7; d_gene: TRBD2; v_gene: TRBV6-5; CDR3aa: CASSSLADRNYEQYF; CDR3nt: TGTGCCAGCAGTTCTCTAGCGGACCGAAACTACGAGCAGTACTTC
abundance: .; j_gene: TRBJ2-3; d_gene: .; v_gene: TRBV27; CDR3aa: CASSLGWGDQGTQYF; CDR3nt: TGTGCCAGCAGTTTGGGGTGGGGGGACCAGGGTACGCAGTATTTT
abundance: .; j_gene: TRBJ2-1; d_gene: .; v_gene: TRBV5-4; CDR3aa: CASSPDAPPSYNEQFF; CDR3nt: TGTGCCAGCAGCCCCGACGCTCCTCCTTCCTACAATGAGCAGTTCTTC
abundance: .; j_gene: TRBJ2-6; d_gene: .; v_gene: TRBV28; CDR3aa: CASNSPGANVLTF; CDR3nt: TGTGCCAGCAACTCGCCCGGGGCCAACGTCCTGACTTTC
abundance: .; j_gene: TRBJ2-2; d_gene: .; v_gene: TRBV5-4; CDR3aa: CASSFLQGPGELFF; CDR3nt: TGTGCCAGCAGCTTTCTACAGGGCCCCGGGGAGCTGTTTTTT
abundance: .; j_gene: TRBJ2-4; d_gene: .; v_gene: TRBV6-2/TRBV6-3; CDR3aa: CASSYSGKNIQYF; CDR3nt: TGTGCCAGCAGTTACTCGGGAAAAAACATTCAGTACTTC
abundance: .; j_gene: TRBJ2-7; d_gene: .; v_gene: TRBV4-1; CDR3aa: CASSQGSLGGSYEQYF; CDR3nt: TGCGCCAGCAGCCAAGGGTCGTTGGGGGGCTCCTACGAGCAGTACTTC
abundance: few; j_gene: TRBJ2-1; d_gene: TRBD2; v_gene: TRBV14; CDR3aa: CASSFSSGVRYNEQFF; CDR3nt: TGTGCCAGCAGCTTCAGTAGCGGGGTAAGGTACAATGAGCAGTTCTTC
abundance: .; j_gene: TRBJ2-1; d_gene: TRBD1; v_gene: TRBV15; CDR3aa: CATSRDRTGVSEQFF; CDR3nt: TGTGCCACCAGCAGAGATCGGACAGGGGTCAGTGAGCAGTTCTTC
abundance: once; j_gene: TRBJ2-1; d_gene: .; v_gene: TRBV6-6; CDR3aa: CASSYVPQGQRDEQFF; CDR3nt: TGTGCCAGCAGTTACGTCCCGCAGGGACAACGGGATGAGCAGTTCTTC
abundance: .; j_gene: TRBJ2-7; d_gene: .; v_gene: TRBV7-2; CDR3aa: CAGSLGWVVYEQYF; CDR3nt: TGTGCCGGCAGCTTAGGCTGGGTGGTGTACGAGCAGTACTTC
abundance: .; j_gene: TRBJ2-5; d_gene: .; v_gene: TRBV7-2; CDR3aa: CASSLVATQETQYF; CDR3nt: TGTGCCAGCAGCTTAGTAGCGACCCAAGAGACCCAGTACTTC
abundance: .; j_gene: TRBJ2-1; d_gene: TRBD2; v_gene: TRBV24-1; CDR3aa: CATSEASGALDEQFF; CDR3nt: TGTGCCACCAGTGAGGCTAGCGGAGCGCTGGATGAGCAGTTCTTC
abundance: once; j_gene: TRBJ1-5; d_gene: TRBD1; v_gene: TRBV6-2/TRBV6-3; CDR3aa: CASSYRDRVGNQPQHF; CDR3nt: TGTGCCAGCAGTTACAGGGACAGGGTGGGCAATCAGCCCCAGCATTTT
abundance: .; j_gene: TRBJ2-2; d_gene: .; v_gene: TRBV4-3; CDR3aa: CASSQDVRDTYTGELFF; CDR3nt: TGCGCCAGCAGCCAAGATGTTCGGGACACCTACACCGGGGAGCTGTTTTTT
abundance: .; j_gene: TRBJ2-5; d_gene: .; v_gene: TRBV27; CDR3aa: CASSLFQNYRAFEETQYF; CDR3nt: TGTGCCAGCAGTTTATTTCAAAACTACAGGGCATTTGAAGAGACCCAGTACTTC
abundance: .; j_gene: TRBJ1-2; d_gene: .; v_gene: TRBV18; CDR3aa: CASSRNSRWLSYYGYTF; CDR3nt: TGTGCCAGCTCACGTAATTCCCGCTGGTTATCTTACTATGGCTACACCTTC